The 13 T cell receptor beta chains in this list originate from one sample, sequenced in a study of kidney transplant recipient with SARS-CoV-2 infection. TCRdb passed the reads through MiXCR, listing each CDR3 protein once. This sample has 200,000 to 250,000 distinct CDR3 sequences, with 29% found just once. This specimen was a blood sample, taken at baseline and on roughly day 110 from a kidney transplant recipient. All receptors come from a male patient aged 25-45 years who had COVID-19 and was a kidney transplant recipient. Some T cells may possibly be graft donor cells.

In this sample, this clonotype turned up a few times. This rearrangement joins TRBV30 to TRBJ1-2, with D possibly matching TRBD1 (6 bases). The ends were cut back, 5 bases at V and 7 bases at J, with 35 bases in the middle. This CDR3 has 19 amino acids. From germline, CDR1 is GTSNPN and CDR2 SVGIG (reference sequence). CDR3 amino acids: CAWLHQGTGQGTAYRGYTF. The CDR3 coding sequence is TGTGCCTGGCTCCATCAGGGAACCGGGCAGGGGACCGCCTATCGTGGCTACACCTTC.

This clonotype has a count of ten or more. The chain couples TRBV5-1 to TRBJ2-7, with D possibly matching TRBD2 (5 bases). In germline, CDR1 is SGHRS, CDR2 YFSETQ. The CDR3 covers 15 residues. Trimming removed 2 bases at V and 2 bases at J, with 14 bases between. The CDR3 protein is CASSFILDGTYEQYF. DNA for the CDR3: TGCGCCAGCAGCTTCATATTGGACGGGACCTACGAGCAGTACTTC.

This clonotype appeared a few times. This rearrangement joins TRBV16 to TRBJ1-2; D remains unclear. Per germline, CDR1 KGHSY and CDR2 FQNENV. This CDR3 has 17 residues. V gave up 3 bases and J gave up 4 bases, with 21 bases separating them. The CDR3 region is CASSQDAVVRKTYGYTF. The CDR3 DNA is TGTGCCAGCAGCCAGGACGCGGTCGTTAGAAAGACCTATGGCTACACCTTC.

This clonotype appeared many times. The rearrangement uses TRBV7-9 and TRBJ1-3; D may be TRBD1 (5 bases). The CDR3 has 16 amino acids. Germline V gene sequence: CDR1 SEHNR, CDR2 FQNEAQ (reference sequence). The germline V and J ends were trimmed by 5 bases and 2 bases, with 16 bases remaining between them. The CDR3 here is CASSLDRNYPGNTIYF. The DNA of the CDR3 is TGTGCCAGCAGCCTAGACAGAAACTATCCTGGAAACACCATATATTTT. The full variable domain, with the rest looked up from reference TRBV7-9 and TRBJ1-3, is DTGVSQNPRHKITKRGQNVTFRCDPISEHNRLYWYRQTLGQGPEFLTYFQNEAQLEKSRLLSDRFSAERPKGSFSTLEIQRTEQGDSAMYLCASSLDRNYPGNTIYFGEGSWLTVV.

This clonotype was recorded many times. The chain carries TRBV18 and TRBJ2-1; the match to TRBD2 covers 7 bases. V lost 6 bases and J lost 3; bases outside the gene matches: 8. The CDR3 is made up of 15 amino acids. CDR1 and CDR2 from the germline V gene are KGHSH and LQKENI. The CDR3: CASSQGQRDYNEQFF. CDR3 nucleotides: TGTGCCAGCTCGCAGGGTCAGCGGGACTACAATGAGCAGTTCTTC. The whole variable domain, remainder taken from reference TRBV18 and TRBJ2-1, is NAGVMQNPRHLVRRRGQEARLRCSPMKGHSHVYWYRQLPEEGLKFMVYLQKENIIDESGMPKERFSAEFPKEGPSILRIQQVVRGDSAAYFCASSQGQRDYNEQFFGPGTRLTVL.

The sample holds many counts of this clonotype. The chain is built from TRBV6-2 or TRBV6-3 and TRBJ1-5; 8 bases fit TRBD1. Trimming cost V 5 bases and J 4 bases; bases outside gene matches: 4. CDR3 length: 14 residues. Per the germline V gene, CDR1 is MNHEY and CDR2 is SVGEGT. For the CDR3, the DNA is TGTGCCAGCAGTCGAGGACAGGGTAATCAGCCCCAGCATTTT. Amino acids: CASSRGQGNQPQHF.

This clonotype was seen repeatedly, ten times or more. The rearrangement links TRBV19 to TRBJ1-5; the D gene is possibly TRBD1 (6 bases). Germline V gene data show CDR1 as LNHDA and CDR2 as SQIVND (reference sequence). This CDR3 spans 14 amino acids. Trimming shortened V by 5 bases and J by 1 base, and 9 bases separated the two germline ends. The CDR3 sequence is CASSAGASNQPQHF. Written as DNA, the CDR3 is TGTGCCAGTAGTGCGGGGGCGAGCAATCAGCCCCAGCATTTT.

This clonotype was counted at least ten times. This chain uses TRBV5-8 with TRBJ1-2; no definite D call. Trimming stripped 7 bases from V and 4 bases from J, with 23 bases between. The V gene's germline CDR1 is SGHTS and CDR2 YDEGEE. The CDR3 length is 16 residues. In nucleotides, the CDR3 is TGTGCCAGCTTTCTGCTTCATCCACGAAAGACCTATGGCTACACCTTC. Encoded protein: CASFLLHPRKTYGYTF.

There are many counts of this clonotype. V and J are TRBV12-5 and TRBJ1-2; a weak D match, TRBD1 (5 bases). V was pared by 5 bases and J by 4 bases, with 23 bases between. There are 17 residues in the CDR3. Germline values: CDR1 LGHNT, CDR2 FRNRAP. The CDR3, as DNA: TGTGCTAGTGGTCGAGAGATTTTGCAGGGAAAGACCTATGGCTACACCTTC. Translated: CASGREILQGKTYGYTF.

With regard to this clonotype: A read error is possible here, since a much larger clone lies one base away. The chain couples TRBV9 to TRBJ2-5; D not certain. This CDR3 spans 16 amino acids. Germline values: CDR1 SGDLS, CDR2 YYNGEE. The CDR3 is CTSSVAPSGDGETQYF. Written as DNA, the CDR3 is TGTACCAGCAGCGTAGCTCCCAGTGGGGATGGGGAGACCCAGTACTTC.

This clonotype was observed a handful of times. This chain uses TRBV20-1 with TRBJ2-3; tentatively, D is TRBD2 (7 bases). V lost 5 bases to trimming and J lost 1 base, with 19 bases between them. The CDR3 is made up of 16 amino acids. Germline-derived CDR1 and CDR2 are DFQATT and SNEGSKA (reference sequence). The CDR3, as DNA: TGCAGTGCTGAGGCGAGAGGGGGGGCCCGCACAGATACGCAGTATTTT. Translation gives CSAEARGGARTDTQYF.

Turning to this clonotype: This could be a read error, since a much larger clone is one nucleotide away. Here the CDR3 reads CASSDGTFPSYEQYF. CDR3 DNA: TGTGCCAGCAGTGACGGGACCTTCCCCTCCTACGAGCAGTACTTC. The V call is TRBV28, the J call TRBJ2-7, with D perhaps being TRBD1 or TRBD2 (5 bases each). Germline V lookup: CDR1 MDHEN, CDR2 SYDVKM. The CDR3 has 15 residues. V was pared by 5 bases and J by 0 bases, with 14 bases between. Full variable domain (outside the CDR3, taken from reference TRBV28 and TRBJ2-7): DVKVTQSSRYLVKRTGEKVFLECVQDMDHENMFWYRQDPGLGLRLIYFSYDVKMKEKGDIPEGYSVSREKKERFSLILESASTNQTSMYLCASSDGTFPSYEQYFGPGTRLTVT.

To note about this clonotype: A single base separates this from a much larger clone, so it may be a read error. The CDR3 nucleotides read TGTGCCAGCAGTGAAGGAGGGGAATACGAGCAGTGCTTC. Its protein is CASSEGGEYEQCF. The rearrangement joins TRBV6-1 to TRBJ2-7; perhaps D is TRBD1 or TRBD2 (5 bases each). The germline gives CDR1 MNHNS, CDR2 SASEGT. The length of the CDR3 is 13 residues.